The clone carrying this T cell receptor (beta chain) was seen a few times. Germline assignment: CDR1 SGHRS and CDR2 YFSETQ. The CDR3 runs 16 residues. V was shortened by 3 bases and J by 4 bases, with 18 bases between the two germline ends. The source of the sample is a study of blood T cell repertoires in COVID-19. Study-level information: Samples came from the United States, Italy and Spain, spanning acute and convalescent COVID-19.

This table comes from immunoSEQ multiplex PCR, and its TCRdb copy is limited to in-frame clones, with some not included. The sample shows 150,000 to 180,000 clones, 60% to 85% of them seen only once. The sequenced sample consisted of peripheral blood. The chain is built from TRBV5-1 and TRBJ2-3; possible D gene TRBD2, 7 bases. The receptor's source is an elderly man with acute or convalescent COVID-19. The CDR3 here is CASSSRGGGPADTQYF. The CDR3 bases are TGCGCCAGCAGCTCCCGAGGGGGGGGGCCCGCAGATACGCAGTATTTT. Drawing the rest from reference TRBV5-1 and TRBJ2-3, the complete variable domain is KAGVTQTPRYLIKTRGQQVTLSCSPISGHRSVSWYQQTPGQGLQFLFEYFSETQRNKGNFPGRFSGRQFSNSRSEMNVSTLELGDSALYLCASSSRGGGPADTQYFGPGTRLTVL.